This T cell receptor (beta chain) was sequenced during a study of cytomegalovirus exposure and HLA in healthy donors. Study outcomes and limitations: Immune exposure data for these donors was limited to CMV serostatus. Across donors, most TCRs were seen rarely, yet some public ones were widespread. A missense DCLRE1C variant was associated with V- and J-gene trimming of TCR beta chains in a later analysis, and an independent cohort replicated the association.

The CDR3 contains 16 residues. Germline-derived CDR1 and CDR2 are SEHNR and FQNEAQ (reference sequence). V was clipped by 5 bases and J by 2 bases, with 18 bases between them. This clone has only a few counts. The antigen is unknown. Both 60 Vbeta primers and 13 Jbeta primers went into the PCR. Method: immunoSEQ multiplex PCR; TCRdb's copy keeps in-frame clones and lacks some. This sample has about 140,000 clones; roughly 73% occur once, and the top ten carry around 1.5%. The sample comprised PBMCs. The receptor was isolated from a female donor in good health and CMV-seronegative. This sequence joins TRBV7-9 and TRBJ1-1, with D possibly being TRBD1 (6 bases). CDR3 in amino acids: CASSVYPRQDNTEAFF. CDR3 nucleotide sequence: TGTGCCAGCAGCGTTTATCCTAGACAGGACAACACTGAAGCTTTCTTT.